This T cell receptor (beta chain) was sequenced for a study of blood T cell repertoires in COVID-19 (dated by TCRdb to between 2020 and 2021). Context from the whole study: Samples covering the acute and convalescent phases of COVID-19 were provided by collaborators in the United States, Italy and Spain. HLA class I and class II types, where available, came from metadata supplied by the sample provider rather than from assay-based typing. The prospective study material was composed of cDNA or gDNA derived from T cells, B-cell-depleted T cells, or PBMCs. The samples were drawn from two sources: the first 160 participants of the ongoing ImmuneRACE study, and fewer than 1,500 subjects contributed by 6 global collaborators. The repertoires were released in a freely available public database meant as a resource for research on the immune response to SARS-CoV-2. Nearly every sample came with metadata listing a de-identified subject ID, COVID-19 status, age in years and sex. Subjects who had been exposed to COVID-19, were actively infected with it, or had recovered from it provided the deeply sampled blood TCRbeta repertoires that made up the dataset.

TCRbeta CDR3 regions were amplified from genomic DNA using the immunoSEQ Assay, a bias-controlled multiplex PCR. Per the source publication's procedure: Nucleated cell counts per sample were estimated from amplification of reference gene primers within the assay. To quantify the absolute abundance of each unique TCRbeta CDR3 rearrangement, sequence reads were collapsed and filtered. For each sample, productive Simpson clonality was calculated as the square root of Simpson's diversity index across productive rearrangements. The source is immuneACCESS, and TCRdb retained only in-frame sequences with V and J called. Part of the clones is not carried over; for the studies checked, unresolved V genes explain less than half of this, and the remainder is unexplained. That table furnishes V, J and clone size, whereas the DNA furnished D and trimming. The sample yields some 80,000 clones; around 90% were counted once. Roughly 0.72% of the sample is in the top ten clones.

Study-wide findings and limitations: Clinical and demographic metadata were provided uncurated, with the amount varying by source and participant.

Each collaborating institution followed its own protocols to collect whole blood in K2EDTA tubes. Collaborator samples were shipped for TCRbeta analysis as frozen whole blood, isolated PBMCs, or DNA extracted from either sample type. In regard to this clone: Its specific antigen is unknown. Per-nucleotide qualities are absent, and no much larger clonotype sits a single base away.

Trimming removed 4 bases from V and 6 bases from J; the gene matches leave 6 bases unexplained. The CDR3 contains 15 residues, cysteine and phenylalanine counted. The entry retains the CDR3 DNA only, 45 bases that are in frame from base 1. Taken from the germline V gene (reference sequence), the CDR1 and CDR2 loops are SGHNT and YYREEE. Material: peripheral blood. Recombination joined TRBV5-4 with TRBJ2-7, with 14 junctional bases fitting TRBD2. The receptor was isolated from a woman older than 75 with acute or convalescent COVID-19. CDR3 protein: CASSPGTSGSPEQYF. The DNA sequence is as follows: TGTGCCAGCAGCCCCGGGACTAGCGGGAGTCCCGAGCAGTACTTC.